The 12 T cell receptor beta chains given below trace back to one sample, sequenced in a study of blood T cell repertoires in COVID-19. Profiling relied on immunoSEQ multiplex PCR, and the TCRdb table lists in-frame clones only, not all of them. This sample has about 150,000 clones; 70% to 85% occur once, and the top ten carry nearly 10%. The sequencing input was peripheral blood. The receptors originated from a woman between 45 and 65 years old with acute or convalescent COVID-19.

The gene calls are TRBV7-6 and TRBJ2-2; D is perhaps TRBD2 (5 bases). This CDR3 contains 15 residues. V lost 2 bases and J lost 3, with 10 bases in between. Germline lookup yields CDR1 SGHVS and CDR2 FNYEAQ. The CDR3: CASSLRAEHTGELFF. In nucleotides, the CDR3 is TGTGCCAGCAGCTTAAGAGCGGAGCACACCGGGGAGCTGTTTTTT.

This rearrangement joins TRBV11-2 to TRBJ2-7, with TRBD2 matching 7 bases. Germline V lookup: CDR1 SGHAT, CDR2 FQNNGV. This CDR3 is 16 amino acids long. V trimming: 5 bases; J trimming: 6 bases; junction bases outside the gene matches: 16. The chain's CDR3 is CASSPWTRSFATEQYF. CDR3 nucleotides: TGTGCCAGCAGCCCATGGACTAGATCTTTTGCCACCGAGCAGTACTTC.

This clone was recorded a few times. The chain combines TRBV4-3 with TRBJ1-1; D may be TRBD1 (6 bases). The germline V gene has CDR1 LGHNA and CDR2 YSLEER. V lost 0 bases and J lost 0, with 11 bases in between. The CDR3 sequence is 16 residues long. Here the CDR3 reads CASSQDIPGVNTEAFF. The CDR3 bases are TGCGCCAGCAGCCAAGATATTCCAGGGGTGAACACTGAAGCTTTCTTT.

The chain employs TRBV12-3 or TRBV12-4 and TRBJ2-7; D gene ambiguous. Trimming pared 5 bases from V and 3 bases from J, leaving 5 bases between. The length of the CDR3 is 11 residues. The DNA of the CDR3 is TGTGCCAGCAGTGCAGACTACGAGCAGTACTTC. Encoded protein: CASSADYEQYF.

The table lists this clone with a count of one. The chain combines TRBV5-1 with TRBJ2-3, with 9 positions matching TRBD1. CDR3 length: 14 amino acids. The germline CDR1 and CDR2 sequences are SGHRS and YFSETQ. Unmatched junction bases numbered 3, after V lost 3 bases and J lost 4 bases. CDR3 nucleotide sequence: TGCGCCAGCAGCTATGGACAGGGGTCAGATACGCAGTATTTT. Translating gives CASSYGQGSDTQYF. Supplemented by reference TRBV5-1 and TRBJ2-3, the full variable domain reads KAGVTQTPRYLIKTRGQQVTLSCSPISGHRSVSWYQQTPGQGLQFLFEYFSETQRNKGNFPGRFSGRQFSNSRSEMNVSTLELGDSALYLCASSYGQGSDTQYFGPGTRLTVL.

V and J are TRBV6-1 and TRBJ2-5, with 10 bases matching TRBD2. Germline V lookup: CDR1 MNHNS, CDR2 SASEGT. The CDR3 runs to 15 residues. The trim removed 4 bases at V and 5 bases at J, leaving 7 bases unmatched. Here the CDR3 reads CASSGLAGVGETQYF. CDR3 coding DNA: TGTGCCAGCAGTGGTCTAGCGGGAGTGGGGGAGACCCAGTACTTC.

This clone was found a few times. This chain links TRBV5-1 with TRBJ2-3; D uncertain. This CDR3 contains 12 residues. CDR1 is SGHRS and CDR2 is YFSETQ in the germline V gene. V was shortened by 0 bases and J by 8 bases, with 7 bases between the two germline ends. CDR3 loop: CASSLELGTQYF. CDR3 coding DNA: TGCGCCAGCAGCTTGGAGCTAGGTACGCAGTATTTT.

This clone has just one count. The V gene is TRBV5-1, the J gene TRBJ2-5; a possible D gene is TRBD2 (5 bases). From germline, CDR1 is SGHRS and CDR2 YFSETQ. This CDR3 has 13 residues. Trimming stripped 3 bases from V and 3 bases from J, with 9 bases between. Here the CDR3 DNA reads TGCGCCAGCAGCTGGACTGCAAAAGAGACCCAGTACTTC. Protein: CASSWTAKETQYF. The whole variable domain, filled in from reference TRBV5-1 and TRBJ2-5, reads KAGVTQTPRYLIKTRGQQVTLSCSPISGHRSVSWYQQTPGQGLQFLFEYFSETQRNKGNFPGRFSGRQFSNSRSEMNVSTLELGDSALYLCASSWTAKETQYFGPGTRLLVL.

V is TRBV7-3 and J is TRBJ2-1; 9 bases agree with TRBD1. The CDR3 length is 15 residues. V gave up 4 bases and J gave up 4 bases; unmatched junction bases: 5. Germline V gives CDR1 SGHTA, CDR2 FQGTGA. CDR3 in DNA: TGTGCCAGCAGCTCGACAGGGGGGTTATACAATGAGCAGTTCTTC. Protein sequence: CASSSTGGLYNEQFF.

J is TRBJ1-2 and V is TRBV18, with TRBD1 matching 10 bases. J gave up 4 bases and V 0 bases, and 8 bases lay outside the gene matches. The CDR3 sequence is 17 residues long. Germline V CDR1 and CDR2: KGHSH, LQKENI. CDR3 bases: TGTGCCAGCTCACCACCGAACCGAGACAGGGGGCTCTATGGCTACACCTTC. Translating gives CASSPPNRDRGLYGYTF.

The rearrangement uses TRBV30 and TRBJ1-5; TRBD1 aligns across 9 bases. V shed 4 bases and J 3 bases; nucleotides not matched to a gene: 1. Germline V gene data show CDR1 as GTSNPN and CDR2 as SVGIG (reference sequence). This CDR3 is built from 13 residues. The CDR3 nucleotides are TGTGCCTGGAACAGGGGGCTCAATCAGCCCCAGCATTTT. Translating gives CAWNRGLNQPQHF.

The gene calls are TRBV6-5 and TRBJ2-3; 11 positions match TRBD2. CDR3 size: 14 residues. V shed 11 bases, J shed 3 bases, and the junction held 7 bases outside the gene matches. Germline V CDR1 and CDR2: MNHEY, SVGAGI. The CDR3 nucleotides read TGTGCCTGCTCCGGGACTAGCGGTACAGATACGCAGTATTTT. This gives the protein CACSGTSGTDTQYF.